This TCR beta chain appears in the sequencing data of a study of cytomegalovirus exposure and HLA in healthy donors. Broader study findings: The later analysis indicated that the majority of CMV-associated TCR beta chains appeared HLA-restricted. As a later analysis showed, a missense DCLRE1C variant was linked to trimming of TCR beta V- and J-genes. Three CMV-associated chains were confirmed in vitro to be specific for CMV antigens.

V shed 2 bases and J 7 bases; nucleotides not matched to a gene: 1. From germline, CDR1 is KGHSH and CDR2 LQKENI. The CDR3 is made up of 14 amino acids. Absent from the records is this donor's CMV serostatus. With 60 Vbeta and 13 Jbeta primers, the PCR was carried out. The protocol was immunoSEQ multiplex PCR, while the TCRdb copy is restricted to in-frame clones and leaves out a portion. The repertoire holds some 170,000 clones, with about 69% as singletons. A few counts support this clone. Its antigen remains unidentified. The chain combines TRBV18 with TRBJ1-6; 8 bases line up with TRBD1. This receptor was obtained from a human donor in good health. What was sequenced was PBMCs. The CDR3: CASSPGQGNSPLHF. CDR3 nucleotide sequence: TGTGCCAGCTCACCAGGACAGGGAAATTCACCCCTCCACTTT. Full variable domain (rest looked up from reference TRBV18 and TRBJ1-6): NAGVMQNPRHLVRRRGQEARLRCSPMKGHSHVYWYRQLPEEGLKFMVYLQKENIIDESGMPKERFSAEFPKEGPSILRIQQVVRGDSAAYFCASSPGQGNSPLHFGNGTRLTVT.